This TCR beta chain originates from a study of blood T cell repertoires in COVID-19. Across the study: The United States, Italy and Spain provided the acute and convalescent COVID-19 samples. PBMCs, B-cell-depleted T cells, or T cells were the source of the cDNA or gDNA that made up the material.

Seattle participants joined during active infection and were tracked over time. Germline V gives CDR1 MDHEN, CDR2 SYDVKM. The CDR3 is 15 residues long. Trimming removed 3 bases from V and 9 bases from J, with 15 bases in between. Original processing methods: Researchers report that nucleated cell counts were estimated from reference gene primer amplification. Produced via immunoSEQ multiplex PCR; TCRdb's table is partial and in-frame only. D and trimming come from the DNA, and the V and J calls and clone size come from that table. The data show roughly 250,000 clones, around 81% seen once. V gene TRBV28 combines with J gene TRBJ1-6; D is possibly TRBD1 (6 bases). What was sequenced was peripheral blood. The receptor comes from a person between 65 and 79 years old with COVID-19, enrolled during active disease. The CDR3 sequence is CASSLGQGFRSPLHF. The DNA for the CDR3 is TGTGCCAGCAGTTTGGGACAAGGGTTTCGTTCACCCCTCCACTTT.